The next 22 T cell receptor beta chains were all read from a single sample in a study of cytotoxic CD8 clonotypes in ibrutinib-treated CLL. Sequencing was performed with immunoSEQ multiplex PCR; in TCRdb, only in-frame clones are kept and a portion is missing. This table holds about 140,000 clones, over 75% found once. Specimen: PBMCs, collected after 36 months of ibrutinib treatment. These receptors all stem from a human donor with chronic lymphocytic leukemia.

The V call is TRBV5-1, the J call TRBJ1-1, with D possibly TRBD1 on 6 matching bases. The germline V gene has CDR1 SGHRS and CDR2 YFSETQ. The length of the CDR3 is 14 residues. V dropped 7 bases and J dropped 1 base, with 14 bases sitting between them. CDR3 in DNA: TGCGCCAGCTCGGTGACAGGAGCGAACACTGAAGCTTTCTTT. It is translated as CASSVTGANTEAFF.

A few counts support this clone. Here the CDR3 reads CASREQGALNYGYTF. The CDR3 DNA sequence: TGTGCCAGCAGGGAACAGGGGGCATTGAACTATGGCTACACCTTC. The rearrangement uses TRBV2 and TRBJ1-2; 9 bases agree with TRBD1. The V segment lost 6 bases and the J segment 2 bases; nucleotides outside the gene matches: 7. The germline gives CDR1 SNHLY, CDR2 FYNNEI. This CDR3 region has 15 residues.

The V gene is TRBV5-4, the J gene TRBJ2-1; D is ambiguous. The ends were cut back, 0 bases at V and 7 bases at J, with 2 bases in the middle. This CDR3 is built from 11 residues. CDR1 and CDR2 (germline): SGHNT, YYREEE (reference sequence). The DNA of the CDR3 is TGTGCCAGCAGCTTGGGGAATGAGCAGTTCTTC. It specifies CASSLGNEQFF.

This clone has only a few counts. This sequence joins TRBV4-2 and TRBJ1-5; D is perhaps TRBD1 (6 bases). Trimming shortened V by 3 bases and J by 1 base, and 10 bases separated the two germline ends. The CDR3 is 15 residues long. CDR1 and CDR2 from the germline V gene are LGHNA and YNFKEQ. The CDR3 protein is CASSHGQGSNQPQHF. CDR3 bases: TGTGCCAGCAGCCACGGGCAGGGGAGCAATCAGCCCCAGCATTTT.

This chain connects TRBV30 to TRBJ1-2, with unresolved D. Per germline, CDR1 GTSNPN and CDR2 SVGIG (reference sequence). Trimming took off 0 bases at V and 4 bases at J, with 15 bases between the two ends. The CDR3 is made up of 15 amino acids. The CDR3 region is CAWSVPGSVIYGYTF. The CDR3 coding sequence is TGTGCCTGGAGTGTACCCGGTTCGGTGATCTATGGCTACACCTTC.

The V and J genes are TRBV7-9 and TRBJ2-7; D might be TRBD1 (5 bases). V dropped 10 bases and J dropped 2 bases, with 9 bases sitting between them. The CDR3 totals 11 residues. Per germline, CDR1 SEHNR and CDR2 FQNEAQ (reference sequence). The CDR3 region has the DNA TGTGCCACAGGGATCGCCTACGAGCAGTACTTC. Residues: CATGIAYEQYF.

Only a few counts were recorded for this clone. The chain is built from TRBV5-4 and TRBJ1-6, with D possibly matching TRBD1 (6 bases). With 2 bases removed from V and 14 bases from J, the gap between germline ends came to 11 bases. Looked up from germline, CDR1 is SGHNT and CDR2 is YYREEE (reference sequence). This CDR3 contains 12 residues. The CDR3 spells CASSLQGVTLHF. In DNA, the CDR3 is TGTGCCAGCAGCTTACAGGGAGTCACCCTCCACTTT.

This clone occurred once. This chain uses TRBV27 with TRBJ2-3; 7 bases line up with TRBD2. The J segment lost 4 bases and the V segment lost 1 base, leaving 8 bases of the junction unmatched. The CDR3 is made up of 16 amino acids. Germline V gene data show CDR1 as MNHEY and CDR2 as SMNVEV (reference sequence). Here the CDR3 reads CASSLFPYRGADTQYF. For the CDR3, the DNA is TGTGCCAGCAGTTTATTTCCGTACCGGGGGGCAGATACGCAGTATTTT.

The CDR3 spells CATSTEENYGYTF. As DNA, the CDR3 is TGTGCCACCAGCACCGAGGAGAACTATGGCTACACCTTC. The chain is built from TRBV15 and TRBJ1-2; D unresolved. CDR3 length equals 13 residues. CDR1 and CDR2 from the germline V gene are LNHNV and YYDKDF (reference sequence). V gave up 4 bases and J gave up 2 bases, with 8 bases separating them.

In nucleotides, the CDR3 is TGCGCCAGCAGCCAAGCCAGGGGGCGAGAGGTGACCCAGTACTTC. Translation: CASSQARGREVTQYF. This chain joins TRBV4-1 and TRBJ2-5; TRBD1 agrees at 8 bases. The V gene's germline CDR1 is MGHRA and CDR2 YSYEKL. The V segment lost 1 base and the J segment 7 bases; nucleotides outside the gene matches: 8. The CDR3 covers 15 residues.

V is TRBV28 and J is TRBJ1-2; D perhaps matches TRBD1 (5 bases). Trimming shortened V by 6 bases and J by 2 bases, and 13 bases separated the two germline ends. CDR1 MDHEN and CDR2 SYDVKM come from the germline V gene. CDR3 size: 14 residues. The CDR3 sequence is CASRDTGGNYGYTF. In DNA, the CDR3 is TGTGCCAGCAGAGATACGGGGGGGAACTATGGCTACACCTTC.

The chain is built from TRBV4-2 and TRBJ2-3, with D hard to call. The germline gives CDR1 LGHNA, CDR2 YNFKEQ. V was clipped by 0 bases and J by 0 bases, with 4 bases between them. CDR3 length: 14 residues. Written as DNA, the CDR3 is TGTGCCAGCAGCCAAGATAAGAGCACAGATACGCAGTATTTT. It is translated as CASSQDKSTDTQYF.

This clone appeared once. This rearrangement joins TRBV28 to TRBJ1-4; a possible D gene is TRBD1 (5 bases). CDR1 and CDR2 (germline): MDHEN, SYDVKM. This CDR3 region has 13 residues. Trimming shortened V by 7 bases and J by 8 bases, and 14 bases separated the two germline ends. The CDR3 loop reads CASIPGGREKLFF. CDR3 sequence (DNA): TGTGCCAGCATCCCGGGGGGACGAGAAAAACTGTTTTTT.

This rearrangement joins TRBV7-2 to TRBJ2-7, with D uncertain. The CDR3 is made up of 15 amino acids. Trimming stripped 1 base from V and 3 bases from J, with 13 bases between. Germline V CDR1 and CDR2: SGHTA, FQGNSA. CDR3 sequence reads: CASSLVSPSVYEQYF. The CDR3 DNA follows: TGTGCCAGCAGCTTAGTTTCGCCGTCAGTCTACGAGCAGTACTTC.

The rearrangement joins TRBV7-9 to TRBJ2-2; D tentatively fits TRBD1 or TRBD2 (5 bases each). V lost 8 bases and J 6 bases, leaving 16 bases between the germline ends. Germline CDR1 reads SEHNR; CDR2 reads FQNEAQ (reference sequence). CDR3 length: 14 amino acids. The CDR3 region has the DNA TGTGCCAGCGGGGGTGGAGGTACACCCGGGGAGCTGTTTTTT. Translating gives CASGGGGTPGELFF.

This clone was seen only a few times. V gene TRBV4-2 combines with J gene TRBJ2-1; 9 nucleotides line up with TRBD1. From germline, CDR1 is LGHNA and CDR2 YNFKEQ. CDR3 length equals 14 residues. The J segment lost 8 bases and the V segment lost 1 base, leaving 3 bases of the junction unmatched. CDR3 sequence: CASSQGTGDDEQFF. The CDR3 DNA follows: TGTGCCAGCAGCCAAGGGACAGGGGACGATGAGCAGTTCTTC.

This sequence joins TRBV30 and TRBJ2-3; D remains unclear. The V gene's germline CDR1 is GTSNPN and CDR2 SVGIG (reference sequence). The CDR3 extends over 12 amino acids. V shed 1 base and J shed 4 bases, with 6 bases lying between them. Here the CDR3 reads CAWSELSDTQYF. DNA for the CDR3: TGTGCCTGGAGTGAACTTTCAGATACGCAGTATTTT.

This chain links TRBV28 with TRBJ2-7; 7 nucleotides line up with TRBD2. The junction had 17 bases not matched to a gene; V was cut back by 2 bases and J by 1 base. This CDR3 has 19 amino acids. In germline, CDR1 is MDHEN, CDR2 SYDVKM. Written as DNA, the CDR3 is TGTGCCAGCAGTTTAGTAGGAGCGGGGCAGCGTCCCGATTCCTACGAGCAGTACTTC. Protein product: CASSLVGAGQRPDSYEQYF.

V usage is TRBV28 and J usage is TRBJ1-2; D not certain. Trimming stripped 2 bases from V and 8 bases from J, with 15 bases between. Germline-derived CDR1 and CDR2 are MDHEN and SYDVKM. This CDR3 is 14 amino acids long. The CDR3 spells CASSLATGVWGYTF. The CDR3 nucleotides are TGTGCCAGCAGTTTAGCTACCGGGGTTTGGGGCTACACCTTC.

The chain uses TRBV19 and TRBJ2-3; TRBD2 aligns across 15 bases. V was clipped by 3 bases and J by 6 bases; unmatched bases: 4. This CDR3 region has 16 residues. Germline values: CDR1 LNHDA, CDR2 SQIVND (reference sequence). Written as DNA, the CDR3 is TGTGCCAGTAGTATTGGACTAGCGGGAGGGTGGGATACGCAGTATTTT. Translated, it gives CASSIGLAGGWDTQYF.

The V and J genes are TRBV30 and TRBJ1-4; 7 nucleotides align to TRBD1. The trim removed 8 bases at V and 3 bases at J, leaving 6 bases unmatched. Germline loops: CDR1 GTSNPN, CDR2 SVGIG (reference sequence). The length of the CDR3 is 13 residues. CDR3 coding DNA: TGTGCCGCCCAGGGGGTGGCTAATGAAAAACTGTTTTTT. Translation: CAAQGVANEKLFF.

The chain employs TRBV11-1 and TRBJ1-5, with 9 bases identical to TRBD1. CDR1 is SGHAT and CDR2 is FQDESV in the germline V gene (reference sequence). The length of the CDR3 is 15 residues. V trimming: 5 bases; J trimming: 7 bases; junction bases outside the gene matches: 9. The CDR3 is CASSLGTGPGQPQHF. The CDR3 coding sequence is TGTGCCAGCAGCCTCGGGACAGGGCCAGGGCAGCCCCAGCATTTT.